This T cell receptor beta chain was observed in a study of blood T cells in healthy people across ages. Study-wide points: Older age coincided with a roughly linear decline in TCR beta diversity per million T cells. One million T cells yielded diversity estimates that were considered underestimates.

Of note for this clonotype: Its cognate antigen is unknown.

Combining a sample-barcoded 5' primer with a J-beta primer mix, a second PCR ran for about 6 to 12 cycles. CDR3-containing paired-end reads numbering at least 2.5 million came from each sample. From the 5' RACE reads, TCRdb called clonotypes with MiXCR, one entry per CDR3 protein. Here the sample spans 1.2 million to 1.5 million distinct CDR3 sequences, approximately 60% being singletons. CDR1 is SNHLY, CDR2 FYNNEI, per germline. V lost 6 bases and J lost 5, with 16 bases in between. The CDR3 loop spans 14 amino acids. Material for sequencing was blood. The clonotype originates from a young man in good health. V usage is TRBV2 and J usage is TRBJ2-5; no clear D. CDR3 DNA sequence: TGTGCCAGCAGCGAGGCCCATGGCCACGAGACCCAGTACTTC. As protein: CASSEAHGHETQYF.